A single sample gave rise to the 19 T cell receptor beta chains below, sequenced in a study of PD-1 blockade in mismatch repair-deficient tumors. Repertoires were generated with immunoSEQ multiplex PCR, while TCRdb's copy carries only in-frame clones and drops some. This table holds 130,000 or so clones, around 86% found once. Sequenced here: peripheral blood, sampled 44 weeks after starting pembrolizumab. The receptors come from an adult with mismatch repair-deficient cancer.

This chain connects TRBV11-2 to TRBJ2-7, with 7 bases fitting TRBD2. The CDR3 runs 15 residues. The germline V gene has CDR1 SGHAT and CDR2 FQNNGV. Trimming at V came to 6 bases and at J to 3 bases, leaving 11 bases not matched to a gene. CDR3 nucleotides: TGTGCCAGCAGATCTAACATGGGGACTATCTACGAGCAGTACTTC. Translating gives CASRSNMGTIYEQYF.

The rearrangement links TRBV14 to TRBJ2-7; D is uncertain. Germline V gene lookup returns CDR1 SGHDN and CDR2 FVKESK. The CDR3 totals 13 residues. V shed 2 bases and J shed 5 bases, with 10 bases lying between them. The DNA for the CDR3 is TGTGCCAGCAGCCAAAGTAGACCCCACGAGCAGTACTTC. Protein: CASSQSRPHEQYF.

V usage is TRBV6-5 and J usage is TRBJ1-1; no clear D gene. The CDR3 is 14 residues long. Germline CDR1 is MNHEY and CDR2 is SVGAGI. The V and J ends lost 4 bases and 5 bases respectively, with 14 bases between them. CDR3 in DNA: TGTGCCAGCAGTTCAAAAGGGTGGGTGACTGAAGCTTTCTTT. Its protein product is CASSSKGWVTEAFF.

The chain has TRBV14 and TRBJ2-1; D is ambiguous. The germline V and J ends were trimmed by 4 bases and 5 bases, with 9 bases remaining between them. The CDR3 consists of 13 residues. CDR1 is SGHDN, CDR2 FVKESK, per germline. The DNA of the CDR3 is TGTGCCAGCAGCCTTGGACGTAACAATGAGCAGTTCTTC. Protein product: CASSLGRNNEQFF.

The genes are TRBV7-9 and TRBJ2-1; D is ambiguous. This CDR3 comprises 15 residues. Deletions cut 5 bases from V and 5 bases from J, with 16 bases between. The germline V gene has CDR1 SEHNR and CDR2 FQNEAQ (reference sequence). CDR3 in DNA: TGTGCCAGCAGCCCTTCCTGGCGAGGCGACAATGAGCAGTTCTTC. This gives the protein CASSPSWRGDNEQFF.

The V call is TRBV5-1, the J call TRBJ2-7; 13 positions match TRBD2. Germline V gives CDR1 SGHRS, CDR2 YFSETQ. The V segment lost 5 bases and the J segment 4 bases; nucleotides outside the gene matches: 3. This CDR3 region has 14 residues. This CDR3 is CASREGLAGYEQYF. Here the CDR3 DNA reads TGCGCCAGCAGGGAGGGACTAGCGGGATACGAGCAGTACTTC.

The gene calls are TRBV7-9 and TRBJ2-5; D is possibly TRBD2 (6 bases). CDR3 length: 14 residues. CDR1 and CDR2 from the germline V gene are SEHNR and FQNEAQ (reference sequence). Trimming stripped 5 bases from V and 4 bases from J, with 14 bases between. This CDR3 is CASSHPAGRETQYF. As DNA, the CDR3 is TGTGCCAGCAGCCACCCCGCCGGGAGAGAGACCCAGTACTTC.

The V gene is TRBV2, the J gene TRBJ1-4; a possible D gene is TRBD1 (6 bases). CDR1 is SNHLY and CDR2 is FYNNEI in the germline V gene. V shed 6 bases and J shed 3 bases, with 14 bases lying between them. The CDR3 consists of 15 residues. Here the CDR3 reads CASSDSDSPNEKLFF. Written as DNA, the CDR3 is TGTGCCAGCAGCGATTCGGACAGCCCTAATGAAAAACTGTTTTTT.

The chain recombines TRBV7-9 with TRBJ2-5, with 14 bases aligning to TRBD2. Germline loops: CDR1 SEHNR, CDR2 FQNEAQ (reference sequence). The CDR3 covers 17 residues. Germline trimming cut 6 bases from V and 2 bases from J; bases unmatched to any gene: 8. CDR3 sequence (DNA): TGTGCCAGCAGTTCAGGACTAGCGGGAGGCTCACAAGAGACCCAGTACTTC. It yields the protein CASSSGLAGGSQETQYF.

This chain joins TRBV18 and TRBJ2-1; D possibly matches TRBD1 or TRBD2 (6 bases each). The CDR3 is 15 amino acids. Trimming pared 3 bases from V and 9 bases from J, leaving 18 bases between. Germline CDR1 KGHSH, CDR2 LQKENI. The DNA of the CDR3 is TGTGCCAGCTCACCCGACAGGTCGGGCGGGACTGAGCAGTTCTTC. It is translated as CASSPDRSGGTEQFF. Drawing the rest from reference TRBV18 and TRBJ2-1, the complete variable domain is NAGVMQNPRHLVRRRGQEARLRCSPMKGHSHVYWYRQLPEEGLKFMVYLQKENIIDESGMPKERFSAEFPKEGPSILRIQQVVRGDSAAYFCASSPDRSGGTEQFFGPGTRLTVL.

This rearrangement joins TRBV6-1 to TRBJ1-1; D unresolved. Germline values: CDR1 MNHNS, CDR2 SASEGT. V gave up 0 bases and J gave up 4 bases, with 6 bases separating them. The CDR3 runs to 13 residues. The CDR3 sequence is CASSEAQGTEAFF. The CDR3 nucleotides read TGTGCCAGCAGTGAAGCGCAAGGCACTGAAGCTTTCTTT.

This clone has only a few counts. The chain combines TRBV2 with TRBJ2-5; weak D call: TRBD1 (6 bases). The CDR3 runs 15 residues. Germline loops: CDR1 SNHLY, CDR2 FYNNEI. V was cut by 5 bases and J by 5 bases, with 18 bases left in between. CDR3 protein: CASSNFQGLGETQYF. The CDR3 DNA follows: TGTGCCAGCAGTAATTTTCAGGGGTTGGGGGAGACCCAGTACTTC.

The chain employs TRBV30 and TRBJ1-4; D possibly corresponds to TRBD1 (5 bases). The V gene lost 0 bases and the J gene lost 4 bases, with 12 bases spanning the gap. Germline V gene lookup returns CDR1 GTSNPN and CDR2 SVGIG (reference sequence). This CDR3 region has 15 residues. Here the CDR3 reads CAWSVRGRINEKLFF. DNA for the CDR3: TGTGCCTGGAGTGTACGGGGCAGGATTAATGAAAAACTGTTTTTT.

V gene TRBV11-3 combines with J gene TRBJ2-7; 9 positions agree with TRBD2. In germline, CDR1 is SGHNT, CDR2 YENEEA. This CDR3 spans 19 amino acids. V lost 5 bases to trimming and J lost 4 bases; unmatched junction nucleotides: 21. The CDR3 is CASSPHRSRLAGIWYEQYF. CDR3 nucleotides: TGTGCCAGCAGCCCCCACCGAAGTCGGCTAGCGGGAATCTGGTACGAGCAGTACTTC.

The rearrangement uses TRBV30 and TRBJ2-3; the D is unclear. Trimming stripped 1 base from V and 5 bases from J, with 10 bases between. The CDR3 runs to 13 residues. In germline, CDR1 is GTSNPN, CDR2 SVGIG (reference sequence). The CDR3 coding sequence is TGTGCCTGGAGTGGGTCAACTCGAGATACGCAGTATTTT. It encodes CAWSGSTRDTQYF.

About this clone itself: Different DNA sequences within this sample yield the same CDR3. This chain connects TRBV27 to TRBJ1-1, with D unresolved. Germline-derived CDR1 and CDR2 are MNHEY and SMNVEV (reference sequence). Between the trimmed V and J ends, which lost 0 bases and 1 base, there was a span of 3 bases. The CDR3 spans 13 residues. CDR3 DNA sequence: TGTGCCAGCAGTTTATCACCGAACACTGAAGCTTTCTTT. It is translated as CASSLSPNTEAFF.

The rearrangement uses TRBV7-8 and TRBJ2-3; D remains ambiguous. This CDR3 has 19 amino acids. The germline V gene encodes CDR1 SGHVS and CDR2 FQNEAQ. Trimming left V 0 bases short and J 1 base short, with 20 bases between. Written as DNA, the CDR3 is TGTGCCAGCAGCTTAGCCCACCTAATTAAGGACGACCGCACAGATACGCAGTATTTT. This gives the protein CASSLAHLIKDDRTDTQYF.

The J gene is TRBJ2-1, the V gene TRBV5-6; TRBD2 agrees at 9 bases. V shed 1 base, J shed 3 bases, and the junction held 5 bases outside the gene matches. The CDR3 loop spans 16 amino acids. Germline V gene sequence: CDR1 SGHDT, CDR2 YYEEEE. CDR3 protein: CASSLWPSGNYNEQFF. The CDR3, as DNA: TGTGCCAGCAGCTTGTGGCCTAGCGGGAACTACAATGAGCAGTTCTTC.

This clone was observed once. The CDR3 nucleotides are TGCGCCAGCAGCTTGTCACCGGGGAGCTCCTACGAGCAGTACTTC. It encodes CASSLSPGSSYEQYF. The chain couples TRBV5-1 to TRBJ2-7, with a weak D call TRBD2 (5 bases). CDR1 SGHRS and CDR2 YFSETQ come from the germline V gene. Trimming removed 1 base at V and 0 bases at J, with 11 bases between. The CDR3 runs 15 residues.